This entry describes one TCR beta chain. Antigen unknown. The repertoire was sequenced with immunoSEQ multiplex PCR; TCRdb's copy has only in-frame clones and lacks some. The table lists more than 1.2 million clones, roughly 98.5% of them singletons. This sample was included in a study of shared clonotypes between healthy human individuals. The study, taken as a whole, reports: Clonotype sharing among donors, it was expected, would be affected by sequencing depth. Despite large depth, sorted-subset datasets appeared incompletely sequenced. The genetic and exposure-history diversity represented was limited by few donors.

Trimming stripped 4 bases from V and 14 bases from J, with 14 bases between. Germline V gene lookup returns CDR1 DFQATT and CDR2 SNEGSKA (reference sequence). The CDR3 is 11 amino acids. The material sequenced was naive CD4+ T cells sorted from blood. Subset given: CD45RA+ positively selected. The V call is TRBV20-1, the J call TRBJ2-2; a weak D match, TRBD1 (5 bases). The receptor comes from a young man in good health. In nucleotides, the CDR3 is TGCAGTGCTACTCAGGGATCGGTACTGTTTTTT. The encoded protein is CSATQGSVLFF.